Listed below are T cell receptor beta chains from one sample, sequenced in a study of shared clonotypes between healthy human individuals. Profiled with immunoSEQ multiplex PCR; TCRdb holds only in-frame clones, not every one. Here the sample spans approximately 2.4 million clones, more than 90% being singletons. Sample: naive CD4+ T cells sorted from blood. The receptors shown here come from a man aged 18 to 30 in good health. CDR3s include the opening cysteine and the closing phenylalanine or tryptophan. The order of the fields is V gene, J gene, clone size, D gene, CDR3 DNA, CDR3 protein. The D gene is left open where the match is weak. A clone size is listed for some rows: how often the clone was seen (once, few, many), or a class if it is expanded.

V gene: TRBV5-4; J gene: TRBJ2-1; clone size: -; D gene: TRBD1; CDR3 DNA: TGTGCCAGCAGCCCTACCCGGGACAGTATCTACAATGAGCAGTTCTTC; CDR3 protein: CASSPTRDSIYNEQFF
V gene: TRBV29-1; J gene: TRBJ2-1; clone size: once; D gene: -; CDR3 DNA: TGCAGCGTTGCGGTGGGGAACGAGCAGTTCTTC; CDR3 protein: CSVAVGNEQFF
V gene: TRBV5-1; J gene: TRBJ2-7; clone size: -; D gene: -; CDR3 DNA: TGCGCCAGACTTCTAAGGATGACACTAACCTACGAGCAGTACTTC; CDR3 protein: CARLLRMTLTYEQYF
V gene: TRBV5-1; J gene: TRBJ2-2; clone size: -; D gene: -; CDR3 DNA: TGCGCCAGCAGCTTGTCGGACAGAACCGGGGAGCTGTTTTTT; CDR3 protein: CASSLSDRTGELFF
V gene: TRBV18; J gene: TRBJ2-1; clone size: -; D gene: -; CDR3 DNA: TGTGCCAGCTCACCACCGGGACCGCAGGGGTATGAGCAGTTCTTC; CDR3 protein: CASSPPGPQGYEQFF
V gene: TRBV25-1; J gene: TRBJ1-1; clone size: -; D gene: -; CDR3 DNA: TGTGCCAGCGTATCCCCCAGAGGGCTGACTGAAGCTTTCTTT; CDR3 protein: CASVSPRGLTEAFF
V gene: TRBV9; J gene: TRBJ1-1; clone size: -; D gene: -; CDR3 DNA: TGTGCCAGCAGCGGGCCGGGAAAGAACACTGAAGCTTTCTTT; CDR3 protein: CASSGPGKNTEAFF
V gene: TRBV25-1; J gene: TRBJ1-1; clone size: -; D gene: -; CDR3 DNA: TGTGCCGCCCTACAAGTCACAGGGAGCAACACTGAAGCTTTCTTT; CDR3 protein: CAALQVTGSNTEAFF
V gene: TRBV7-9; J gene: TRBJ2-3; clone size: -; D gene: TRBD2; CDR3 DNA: TGTGCCAGCAGCCCCCTCCTAGCGGCCCGGGCAGATACGCAGTATTTT; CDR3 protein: CASSPLLAARADTQYF
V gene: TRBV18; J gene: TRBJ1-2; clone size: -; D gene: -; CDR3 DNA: TGTGCCAGCTCACCGGGACCGGACTATGGCTACACCTTC; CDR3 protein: CASSPGPDYGYTF
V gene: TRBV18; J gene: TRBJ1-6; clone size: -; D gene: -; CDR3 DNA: TGTGCCAGCTCAAGGGCAGATAATTCACCCCTCCACTTT; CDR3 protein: CASSRADNSPLHF
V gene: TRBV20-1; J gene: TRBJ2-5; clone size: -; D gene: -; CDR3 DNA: TGCAGTGCTTACAGGGAGGAGACCCAGTACTTC; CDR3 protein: CSAYREETQYF
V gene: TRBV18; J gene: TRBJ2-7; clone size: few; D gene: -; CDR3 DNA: TGTGCCAGCTCACCGCCGACAAATCCGTACGAGCAGTACTTC; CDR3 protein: CASSPPTNPYEQYF
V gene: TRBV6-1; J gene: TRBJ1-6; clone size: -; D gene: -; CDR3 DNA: TGTGCCAGCAGTGATCGGGCTCATTCACCCCTCCACTTT; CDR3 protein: CASSDRAHSPLHF
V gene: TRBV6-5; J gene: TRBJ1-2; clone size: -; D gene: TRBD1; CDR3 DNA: TGTGCCACCACCCCGGCGGGACAGGGTTTCTATGGCTACACCTTC; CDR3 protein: CATTPAGQGFYGYTF
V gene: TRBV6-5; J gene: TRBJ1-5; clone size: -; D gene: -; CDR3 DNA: TGTGCCAGCAGTTACCGGCAGCGGGAGCCCCAGCATTTT; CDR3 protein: CASSYRQREPQHF
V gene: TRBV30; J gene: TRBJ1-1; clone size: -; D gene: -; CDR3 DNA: TGTGCCTGGAGTGGAGGGGCGAACACTGAAGCTTTCTTT; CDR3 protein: CAWSGGANTEAFF
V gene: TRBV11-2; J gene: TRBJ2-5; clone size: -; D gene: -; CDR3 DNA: TGTGCCAGCGGGTTAACGGAGGCGCAGGAGACCCAGTACTTC; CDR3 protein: CASGLTEAQETQYF
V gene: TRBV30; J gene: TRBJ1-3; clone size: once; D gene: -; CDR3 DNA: TGTGCCGGTAGACAGAAGGGGAACACCATATATTTT; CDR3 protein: CAGRQKGNTIYF
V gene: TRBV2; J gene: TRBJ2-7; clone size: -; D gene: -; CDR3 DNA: TGTGCCAGCAGTGGGGAGGGGGCAGGCGAGCAGTACTTC; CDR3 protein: CASSGEGAGEQYF